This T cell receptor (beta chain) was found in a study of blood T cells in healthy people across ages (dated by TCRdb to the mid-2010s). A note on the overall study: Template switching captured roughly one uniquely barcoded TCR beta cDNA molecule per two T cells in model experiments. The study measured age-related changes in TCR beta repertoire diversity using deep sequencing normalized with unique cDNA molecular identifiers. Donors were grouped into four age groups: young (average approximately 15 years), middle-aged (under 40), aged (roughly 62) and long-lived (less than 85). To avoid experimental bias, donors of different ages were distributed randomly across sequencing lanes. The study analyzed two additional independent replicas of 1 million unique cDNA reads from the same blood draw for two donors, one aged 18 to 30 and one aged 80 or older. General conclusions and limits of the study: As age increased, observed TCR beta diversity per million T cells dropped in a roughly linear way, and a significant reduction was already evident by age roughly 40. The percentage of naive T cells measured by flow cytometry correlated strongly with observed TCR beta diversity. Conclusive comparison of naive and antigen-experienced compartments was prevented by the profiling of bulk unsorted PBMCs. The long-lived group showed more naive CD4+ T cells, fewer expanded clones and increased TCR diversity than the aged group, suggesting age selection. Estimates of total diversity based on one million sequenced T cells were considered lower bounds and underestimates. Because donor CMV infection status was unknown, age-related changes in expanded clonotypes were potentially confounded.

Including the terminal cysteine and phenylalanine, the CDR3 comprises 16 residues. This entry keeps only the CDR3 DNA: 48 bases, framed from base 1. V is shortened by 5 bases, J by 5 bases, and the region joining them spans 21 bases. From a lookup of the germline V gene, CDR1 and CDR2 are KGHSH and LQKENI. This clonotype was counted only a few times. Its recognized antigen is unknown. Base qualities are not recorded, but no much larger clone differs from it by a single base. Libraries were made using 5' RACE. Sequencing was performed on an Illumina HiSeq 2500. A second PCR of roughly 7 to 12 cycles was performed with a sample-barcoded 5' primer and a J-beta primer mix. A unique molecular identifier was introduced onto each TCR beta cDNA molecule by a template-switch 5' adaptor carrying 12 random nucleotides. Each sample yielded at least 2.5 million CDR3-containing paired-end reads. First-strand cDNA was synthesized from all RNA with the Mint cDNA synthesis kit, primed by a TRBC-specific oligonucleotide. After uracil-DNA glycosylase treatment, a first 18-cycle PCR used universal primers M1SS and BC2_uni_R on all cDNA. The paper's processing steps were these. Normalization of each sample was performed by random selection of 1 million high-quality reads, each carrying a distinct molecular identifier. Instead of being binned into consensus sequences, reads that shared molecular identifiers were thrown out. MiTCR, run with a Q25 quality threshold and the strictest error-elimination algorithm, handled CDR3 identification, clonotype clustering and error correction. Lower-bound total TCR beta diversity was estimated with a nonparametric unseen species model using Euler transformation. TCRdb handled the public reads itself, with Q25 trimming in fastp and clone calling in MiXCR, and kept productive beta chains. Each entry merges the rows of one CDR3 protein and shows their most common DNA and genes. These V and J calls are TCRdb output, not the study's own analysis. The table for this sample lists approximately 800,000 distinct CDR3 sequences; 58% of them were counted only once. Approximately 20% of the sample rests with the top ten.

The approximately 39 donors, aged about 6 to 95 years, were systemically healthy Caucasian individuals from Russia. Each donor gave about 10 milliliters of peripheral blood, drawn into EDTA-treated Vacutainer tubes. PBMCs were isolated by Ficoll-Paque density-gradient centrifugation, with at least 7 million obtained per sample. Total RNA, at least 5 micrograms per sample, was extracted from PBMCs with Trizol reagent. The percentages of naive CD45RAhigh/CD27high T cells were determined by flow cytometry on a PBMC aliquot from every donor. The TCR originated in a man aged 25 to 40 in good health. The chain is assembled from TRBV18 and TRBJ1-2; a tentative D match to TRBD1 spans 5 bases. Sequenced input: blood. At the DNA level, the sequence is TGTGCCAGCTCAGCAGAAGGAGGGGCCTTCAATTATGGCTACACCTTC. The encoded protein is CASSAEGGAFNYGYTF.